Each of the 8 T cell receptor beta chains below was sequenced from the same sample in a study of blood T cell repertoires in COVID-19. Libraries were prepared by immunoSEQ multiplex PCR; TCRdb keeps only in-frame clonotypes and omits some of them. The profile shows 430,000 or so clones, about 88% of them singletons. The sample taken for sequencing was PBMCs or T cells enriched from blood (not recorded which). All receptors come from a woman younger than 35 who had been exposed to COVID-19.

The chain joins TRBV11-2 to TRBJ2-7, with a weak D call TRBD1 (6 bases). Germline loops: CDR1 SGHAT, CDR2 FQNNGV. The V gene lost 2 bases and the J gene lost 2 bases, with 10 bases spanning the gap. The CDR3 has 14 residues. CDR3 region: CASSLHRDTYEQYF. The DNA of the CDR3 is TGTGCCAGCAGCTTACACCGGGACACCTACGAGCAGTACTTC.

The chain employs TRBV28 and TRBJ1-6, with TRBD1 matching 9 bases. J gave up 8 bases and V 8 bases, and 7 bases lay outside the gene matches. This CDR3 is built from 14 residues. Germline V CDR1 and CDR2: MDHEN, SYDVKM. The CDR3 bases are TGTGCCAGCCGTCCCGGGACAGGGTATTCACCCCTCCACTTT. This encodes CASRPGTGYSPLHF.

The chain has TRBV6-5 and TRBJ1-5; D is ambiguous. CDR3 length: 14 amino acids. Trimming left V 6 bases short and J 5 bases short, with 14 bases between. The germline gives CDR1 MNHEY, CDR2 SVGAGI. This CDR3 is CASRPPAEYQPQHF. CDR3 nucleotides: TGTGCCAGCAGACCCCCGGCGGAATATCAGCCCCAGCATTTT.

The table lists this clone with a count of one. The chain has TRBV4-1 and TRBJ1-4; 10 bases fit TRBD1. Germline V CDR1 and CDR2: MGHRA, YSYEKL. The CDR3 consists of 15 residues. J lost 7 bases, V lost 4 bases, and 6 bases had no gene match. As DNA, the CDR3 is TGCGCCAGCAGCCCCCCCGACAGGGGGCTTGAAAAACTGTTTTTT. Translating it yields CASSPPDRGLEKLFF.

The chain uses TRBV15 and TRBJ2-1; a possible D gene is TRBD2 (5 bases). The CDR3 consists of 15 residues. Trimming removed 1 base at V and 6 bases at J, with 13 bases between. CDR1 is LNHNV, CDR2 YYDKDF, per germline (reference sequence). CDR3 sequence reads: CATSRVRGPGNEQFF. The CDR3 nucleotides read TGTGCCACCAGCAGAGTAAGAGGGCCAGGCAATGAGCAGTTCTTC.

The CDR3 DNA is TGCAGCGTTAGGCTAGCGGGAGGGGCGGAGACCCAGTACTTC. This translates into CSVRLAGGAETQYF. This chain connects TRBV29-1 to TRBJ2-5, with 12 bases identical to TRBD2. CDR3 length equals 14 residues. In germline, CDR1 is SQVTM, CDR2 ANQGSEA. V trimming: 5 bases; J trimming: 5 bases; junction bases outside the gene matches: 6. Based on the CDR3 plus reference TRBV29-1 and TRBJ2-5, the full variable domain is SAVISQKPSRDICQRGTSLTIQCQVDSQVTMMFWYRQQPGQSLTLIATANQGSEATYESGFVIDKFPISRPNLTFSTLTVSNMSPEDSSIYLCSVRLAGGAETQYFGPGTRLLVL.

CDR3 sequence: CASSLMRGVGPQHF. CDR3 DNA: TGTGCCAGCAGCTTGATGCGCGGGGTCGGGCCCCAGCATTTT. V gene TRBV5-6 combines with J gene TRBJ1-5; D call uncertain. Deletions cut 1 base from V and 9 bases from J, with 14 bases between. This CDR3 contains 14 residues. The germline V gene has CDR1 SGHDT and CDR2 YYEEEE. Looking up the rest from reference TRBV5-6 and TRBJ1-5 gives the full variable domain: DAGVTQSPTHLIKTRGQQVTLRCSPKSGHDTVSWYQQALGQGPQFIFQYYEEEERQRGNFPDRFSGHQFPNYSSELNVNALLLGDSALYLCASSLMRGVGPQHFGDGTRLSIL.

The count of this clone is one. The chain has TRBV29-1 and TRBJ2-2; no definite D call. Germline V gives CDR1 SQVTM, CDR2 ANQGSEA. The CDR3 is 14 residues long. Trimming stripped 5 bases from V and 6 bases from J, with 16 bases between. The CDR3 region has the DNA TGCAGCGTTATCCCTTCAGTCCCATCCGGGGAGCTGTTTTTT. This codes for CSVIPSVPSGELFF.